These 23 T cell receptor beta chains came from one sample sequenced in a study of shared T cell receptors in the human thymus. The table came from immunoSEQ multiplex PCR; TCRdb's copy has only in-frame clones and leaves some out. This sample has 600,000 to 900,000 clones, with 80% to 90% found just once. These same records also appear under a second study, on human thymus T cells.

The sequenced sample was thymocytes. Receptors were obtained from a girl less than two years old with a congenital heart defect.

CDR3 loop: CASRGPYSNQPQHF. The CDR3 DNA sequence: TGTGCCAGCAGGGGCCCCTATAGCAATCAGCCCCAGCATTTT. This chain joins TRBV6-1 and TRBJ1-5, with D hard to call. Looked up from germline, CDR1 is MNHNS and CDR2 is SASEGT. V gave up 6 bases and J gave up 0 bases, with 9 bases separating them. CDR3 size: 14 residues.

In DNA form, the CDR3 reads TGTGCCAGCAGCCACAAGACTGATGAGCAGTTCTTC. Protein product: CASSHKTDEQFF. V and J are TRBV5-6 and TRBJ2-1, with D hard to call. This CDR3 contains 12 residues. The germline V gene encodes CDR1 SGHDT and CDR2 YYEEEE. Between the trimmed V and J ends, which lost 4 bases and 8 bases, there was a span of 10 bases.

With respect to this clone: Other DNA sequences in this sample translate to the same CDR3. V usage is TRBV9 and J usage is TRBJ2-6; D ambiguous. V lost 1 base, J lost 1 base, and 6 bases lay in between. Germline CDR1 is SGDLS and CDR2 is YYNGEE. CDR3 length equals 15 residues. The CDR3 here is CASSVRGSGANVLTF. In DNA form, the CDR3 reads TGTGCCAGCAGCGTAAGAGGATCTGGGGCCAACGTCCTGACTTTC.

The chain has TRBV4-1 and TRBJ1-1; D gene uncertain. With 0 bases removed from V and 2 bases from J, the gap between germline ends came to 16 bases. This CDR3 has 17 amino acids. Germline V lookup: CDR1 MGHRA, CDR2 YSYEKL. CDR3 amino acids: CASSQEYPRWANTEAFF. The CDR3 DNA follows: TGCGCCAGCAGCCAAGAGTACCCCCGATGGGCCAACACTGAAGCTTTCTTT.

Only one count was recorded for this clone. This chain links TRBV2 with TRBJ1-1, with TRBD1 identical over 9 bases. The germline gives CDR1 SNHLY, CDR2 FYNNEI. V lost 6 bases, J lost 3 bases, and 14 bases stayed unmatched. The CDR3 totals 17 residues. CDR3 sequence reads: CASRPLTGGRLDTEAFF. DNA of the CDR3: TGTGCCAGCAGGCCCCTGACAGGGGGACGGCTCGACACTGAAGCTTTCTTT.

This chain connects TRBV5-1 to TRBJ1-5; no clear D gene. The CDR3 loop spans 16 amino acids. V was trimmed by 5 bases and J by 0 bases, leaving 15 bases between them. Germline lookup yields CDR1 SGHRS and CDR2 YFSETQ. In nucleotides, the CDR3 is TGCGCCAGCAGACCTGGGCCGTCCTATAGCAATCAGCCCCAGCATTTT. Translation: CASRPGPSYSNQPQHF.

The chain has TRBV6-1 and TRBJ1-5; 8 bases are a match to TRBD1. Per germline, CDR1 MNHNS and CDR2 SASEGT. This CDR3 has 14 amino acids. V shed 5 bases and J 7 bases; nucleotides not matched to a gene: 7. For the CDR3, the DNA is TGTGCCAGCAGTCCAAATGGACAGGGCCAGCCCCAGCATTTT. It encodes CASSPNGQGQPQHF.

The genes are TRBV6-5 and TRBJ1-2, with D hard to call. Germline lookup yields CDR1 MNHEY and CDR2 SVGAGI. Trimming took 6 bases from V and 0 from J, leaving 11 bases between them. This CDR3 is built from 14 residues. CDR3 bases: TGTGCCAGCAGGGGGAGGCAGACTAACTATGGCTACACCTTC. Protein sequence: CASRGRQTNYGYTF.

The CDR3 loop reads CASGRQGFGRTREYEQYF. DNA of the CDR3: TGTGCTAGTGGTCGACAGGGGTTTGGTAGGACTCGGGAATACGAGCAGTACTTC. J is TRBJ2-7 and V is TRBV12-5; TRBD1 matches at 8 bases. The CDR3 is 18 amino acids. The germline V gene has CDR1 LGHNT and CDR2 FRNRAP. V shed 5 bases and J 4 bases; nucleotides not matched to a gene: 19.

The gene calls are TRBV11-2 and TRBJ1-1; 7 bases are a match to TRBD1. This CDR3 comprises 12 residues. Trimming took 5 bases from V and 11 from J; bases not matched to a gene: 8. From germline, CDR1 is SGHAT and CDR2 FQNNGV. The CDR3 protein is CASSRTGAVAFF. DNA for the CDR3: TGTGCCAGCAGCCGCACAGGGGCGGTGGCTTTCTTT.

CDR3 in DNA: TGCGCCAGCAGCCATTTAGGCAGGGGGCTTACCGGGGAGCTGTTTTTT. It is translated as CASSHLGRGLTGELFF. The chain couples TRBV4-1 to TRBJ2-2, with 8 positions matching TRBD1. J gave up 5 bases and V 3 bases, and 8 bases lay outside the gene matches. The CDR3 has 16 residues. Germline-derived CDR1 and CDR2 are MGHRA and YSYEKL.

This CDR3 is CASGGEVAEAFF. CDR3 nucleotide sequence: TGCGCCAGCGGCGGGGAGGTGGCTGAAGCTTTCTTT. This chain links TRBV5-1 with TRBJ1-1; no firm D call. The length of the CDR3 is 12 residues. The V end was cut by 7 bases, the J end by 6 bases, with 13 bases between. Germline lookup yields CDR1 SGHRS and CDR2 YFSETQ. The full variable domain, its missing parts supplied by reference TRBV5-1 and TRBJ1-1, is KAGVTQTPRYLIKTRGQQVTLSCSPISGHRSVSWYQQTPGQGLQFLFEYFSETQRNKGNFPGRFSGRQFSNSRSEMNVSTLELGDSALYLCASGGEVAEAFFGQGTRLTVV.

The chain couples TRBV7-2 to TRBJ2-3; 11 bases are shared with TRBD2. The CDR3 is 18 amino acids. Losses at the gene ends were 7 bases for V and 2 bases for J; bases not matched to a gene: 14. CDR1 SGHTA and CDR2 FQGNSA come from the germline V gene. CDR3 amino acids: CASNIGLAGGQNTDTQYF. CDR3 sequence (DNA): TGTGCCAGCAATATTGGGCTAGCGGGGGGACAAAACACAGATACGCAGTATTTT.

The chain carries TRBV11-2 and TRBJ1-3, with no clear D. This CDR3 is built from 19 residues. Germline assignment: CDR1 SGHAT and CDR2 FQNNGV. The V gene lost 2 bases and the J gene lost 0 bases, with 20 bases spanning the gap. CDR3 residues: CASSLCRGPVTNSGNTIYF. CDR3 in DNA: TGTGCCAGCAGCTTATGCCGAGGTCCGGTCACAAACTCTGGAAACACCATATATTTT. Supplemented by reference TRBV11-2 and TRBJ1-3, the full variable domain reads EAGVAQSPRYKIIEKRQSVAFWCNPISGHATLYWYQQILGQGPKLLIQFQNNGVVDDSQLPKDRFSAERLKGVDSTLKIQPAKLEDSAVYLCASSLCRGPVTNSGNTIYFGEGSWLTVV.

The rearrangement joins TRBV27 to TRBJ2-2; 7 bases fit TRBD1. CDR1 is MNHEY and CDR2 is SMNVEV in the germline V gene (reference sequence). The CDR3 contains 16 residues. Trimming took 6 bases from V and 5 from J; bases not matched to a gene: 12. CDR3 DNA sequence: TGTGCCAGCAGCGTTGGGACAGAACGCGTTACCGGGGAGCTGTTTTTT. This sequence encodes CASSVGTERVTGELFF.

The rearrangement uses TRBV7-9 and TRBJ1-2, with a weak D call TRBD1 (6 bases). V dropped 10 bases and J dropped 8 bases, with 32 bases sitting between them. The CDR3 is 17 amino acids. Germline V gene data show CDR1 as SEHNR and CDR2 as FQNEAQ (reference sequence). The CDR3 DNA sequence: TGTGCCACCCCAAGGTTCGCGCAACAGGGCCTCTTCAGCGGCTACACCTTC. This encodes CATPRFAQQGLFSGYTF.

The V gene is TRBV6-5, the J gene TRBJ1-1; perhaps TRBD1 as D (6 bases). The germline CDR1 and CDR2 sequences are MNHEY and SVGAGI. V lost 0 bases to trimming and J lost 7 bases, with 18 bases between them. The CDR3 length is 16 residues. CDR3 in DNA: TGTGCCAGCAGTTACTCGGGGACACTCAGTGGAAGTGAAGCTTTCTTT. Amino acid sequence: CASSYSGTLSGSEAFF.

The chain joins TRBV12-5 to TRBJ1-4; 7 nucleotides line up with TRBD1. J gave up 8 bases and V 4 bases, and 4 bases lay outside the gene matches. The CDR3 length is 13 residues. CDR1 and CDR2 (germline): LGHNT, FRNRAP. The CDR3 region is CASGSTGQEKLFF. In DNA form, the CDR3 reads TGTGCTAGTGGTTCCACGGGACAGGAAAAACTGTTTTTT.

The chain uses TRBV6-5 and TRBJ2-5, with 11 positions matching TRBD1. V gave up 6 bases and J gave up 4 bases; unmatched junction bases: 7. The CDR3 is 15 residues long. Germline lookup yields CDR1 MNHEY and CDR2 SVGAGI. This CDR3 reads CASRGQGARGETQYF. As DNA, the CDR3 is TGTGCCAGCAGAGGACAGGGGGCGAGAGGAGAGACCCAGTACTTC.

The chain combines TRBV7-9 with TRBJ1-6, with a tentative D call TRBD1 (6 bases). In germline, CDR1 is SEHNR, CDR2 FQNEAQ (reference sequence). The CDR3 loop spans 18 amino acids. Trimming shortened V by 1 base and J by 4 bases, and 17 bases separated the two germline ends. Here the CDR3 reads CASSLGSPQGSYNSPLHF. CDR3 bases: TGTGCCAGCAGCTTAGGAAGCCCACAGGGCTCTTATAATTCACCCCTCCACTTT.

The J gene is TRBJ2-7, the V gene TRBV9, with 7 bases lining up with TRBD1. The V and J ends lost 4 bases and 2 bases, in that order; junction bases with no gene match: 12. CDR3 length equals 16 residues. Germline CDR1 SGDLS, CDR2 YYNGEE. CDR3 in DNA: TGTGCCAGCAGCTCCTACTGGGACAGCCAGCCCTACGAGCAGTACTTC. It encodes CASSSYWDSQPYEQYF.

This clone has a handful of counts. The chain couples TRBV4-2 to TRBJ2-1; 14 bases align to TRBD2. CDR1 is LGHNA and CDR2 is YNFKEQ in the germline V gene. Trimming at V came to 0 bases and at J to 4 bases, leaving 17 bases not matched to a gene. This CDR3 contains 22 residues. CDR3 in DNA: TGTGCCAGCAGCCAAGACGACGAGACTAGCGGGGGGGCTCTCCTCAAATACAATGAGCAGTTCTTC. Its translation is CASSQDDETSGGALLKYNEQFF.

The chain carries TRBV27 and TRBJ2-5, with 8 positions matching TRBD2. Per germline, CDR1 MNHEY and CDR2 SMNVEV (reference sequence). The V gene end was trimmed by 5 bases and the J gene end by 4 bases; junction bases not matched to a gene: 12. The length of the CDR3 is 16 residues. Written as DNA, the CDR3 is TGTGCCAGCAGTAAGGGACTAGATGGGCCTTTAGAGACCCAGTACTTC. Amino acid sequence: CASSKGLDGPLETQYF.